This T cell receptor beta chain was retrieved from a study of blood T cell repertoires in COVID-19. Only in-frame clones appear in the TCRdb table, and some are missing; sequencing was by immunoSEQ multiplex PCR. The sample has tens of thousands of clones, 85% to 90% seen once. Sequenced: peripheral blood. The source is a man in his 70s with active or convalescent COVID-19.

CDR3 sequence: CSFRGANGNTIYF. DNA for the CDR3: TGCAGCTTTAGGGGTGCGAATGGAAACACCATATATTTT. The rearrangement links TRBV29-1 to TRBJ1-3; D might be TRBD1 (5 bases). CDR1 and CDR2 (germline): SQVTM, ANQGSEA. The CDR3 is 13 residues long. V lost 8 bases and J lost 3, with 14 bases in between.